This T cell receptor (beta chain) was profiled in a study of identifying expanded T cells in peripheral blood. Study-level points and caveats: Technical replicates showed 0.9 to 1.5 changed clones; roughly two weeks roughly 18; four weeks 19. Across healthy donors, higher total template counts meant significantly greater approximately two-week count variance.

The method was immunoSEQ multiplex PCR; TCRdb's version includes in-frame clones alone and lacks a portion of them. This table has roughly 82,000 clones, approximately 85% appearing once. Healthy donors had no documented immune events, such as infections, while sampled. The table lists this clone with a count of one. The antigen is undetermined. Sequencing was carried out using blood. The TCR was taken from a person aged 18 to 70 in good health.

The CDR3 bases are TGTGCCAGCAGCCAAGATTCAGTCGGACTAGCGGGAGTGGCAGATACGCAGTATTTT. Protein product: CASSQDSVGLAGVADTQYF. The gene calls are TRBV4-2 and TRBJ2-3, with 13 bases that match TRBD2. This CDR3 is built from 19 residues. Germline V gene sequence: CDR1 LGHNA, CDR2 YNFKEQ. The trim removed 0 bases at V and 4 bases at J, leaving 10 bases unmatched.